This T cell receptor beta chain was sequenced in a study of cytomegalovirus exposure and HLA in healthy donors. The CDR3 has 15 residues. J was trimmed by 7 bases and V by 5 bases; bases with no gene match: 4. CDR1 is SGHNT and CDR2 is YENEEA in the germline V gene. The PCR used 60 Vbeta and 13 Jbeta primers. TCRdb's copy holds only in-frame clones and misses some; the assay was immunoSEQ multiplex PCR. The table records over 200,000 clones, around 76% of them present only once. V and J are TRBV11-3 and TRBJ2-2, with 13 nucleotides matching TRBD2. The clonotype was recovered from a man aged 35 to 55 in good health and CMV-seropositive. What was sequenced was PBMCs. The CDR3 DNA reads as TGTGCCAGCAGCCCGGGGACTAGCGGGAACGGGGAGCTGTTTTTT. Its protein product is CASSPGTSGNGELFF.